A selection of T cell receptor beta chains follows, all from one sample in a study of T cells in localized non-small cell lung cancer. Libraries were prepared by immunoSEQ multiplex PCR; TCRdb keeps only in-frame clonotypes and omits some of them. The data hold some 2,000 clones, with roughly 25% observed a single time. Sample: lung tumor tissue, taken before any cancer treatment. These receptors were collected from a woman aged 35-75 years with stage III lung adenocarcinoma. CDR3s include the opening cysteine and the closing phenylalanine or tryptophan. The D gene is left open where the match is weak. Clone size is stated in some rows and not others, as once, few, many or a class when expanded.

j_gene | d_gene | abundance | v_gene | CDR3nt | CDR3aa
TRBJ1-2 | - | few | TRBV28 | TGTGCCAGCAGTTTGCGGGGGTTCGGCTATGGCTACACCTTC | CASSLRGFGYGYTF
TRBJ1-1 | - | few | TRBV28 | TGTGCCAGCAGTCCGTCTCTGAACACTGAAGCTTTCTTT | CASSPSLNTEAFF
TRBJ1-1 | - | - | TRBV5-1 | TGCGCCAGCAGCTTTGGCGGGGGACTGAACACTGAAGCTTTCTTT | CASSFGGGLNTEAFF
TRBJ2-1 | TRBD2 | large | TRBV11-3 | TGTGCCAGCAGCTTAGGCGGCGGGGGGGCGACCGATGAGCAGTTCTTC | CASSLGGGGATDEQFF
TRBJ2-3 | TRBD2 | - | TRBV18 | TGTGCCAGCTCACCTTCAGCGGGAGGCACAGATACGCAGTATTTT | CASSPSAGGTDTQYF
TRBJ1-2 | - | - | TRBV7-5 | TGTGCCAGCAGCTTAAGCGCAGGGAACTATGGCTACACCTTC | CASSLSAGNYGYTF
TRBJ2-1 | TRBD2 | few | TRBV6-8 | TGTGCCAGCGGGGGACTAGCGGCCAATGAGCAGTTCTTC | CASGGLAANEQFF
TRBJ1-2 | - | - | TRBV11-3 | TGTGCCAGCAGCGGGTGGACACTCGGGGGAGGCTACACCTTC | CASSGWTLGGGYTF
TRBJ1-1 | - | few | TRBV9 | TGTGCCAGCAGCGCAGTAGATCACGCCACTGAAGCTTTCTTT | CASSAVDHATEAFF
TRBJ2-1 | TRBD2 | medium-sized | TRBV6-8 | TGTGCCAGCAGTTCCCCCAGAGGGCGGGGGTACGACAATGAGCAGTTCTTC | CASSSPRGRGYDNEQFF
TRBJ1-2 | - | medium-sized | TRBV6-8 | TGTGCCAGCAGAAGCGATGGAAACTATGGCTACACCTTC | CASRSDGNYGYTF
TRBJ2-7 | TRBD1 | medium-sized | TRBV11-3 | TGTGCCAGCAGCTTAAACCTACAGGGGGACGAGCAGTACTTC | CASSLNLQGDEQYF
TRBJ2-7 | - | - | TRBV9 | TGTGCCAGCAGGTTCCGGGGGAACCGCTACGAGCAGTACTTC | CASRFRGNRYEQYF
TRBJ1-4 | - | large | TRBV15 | TGTGCCACCAGCAGAGGGGGATCTTCTGAAAAACTGTTTTTT | CATSRGGSSEKLFF
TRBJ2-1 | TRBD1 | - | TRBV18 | TGTGCCAGCTCACCGTACAGGGGTTCCTACAATGAGCAGTTCTTC | CASSPYRGSYNEQFF
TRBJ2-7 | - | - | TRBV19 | TGTGCCAGTAGCACGCAGGGGAAGGGGTCCTACGAGCAGTACTTC | CASSTQGKGSYEQYF
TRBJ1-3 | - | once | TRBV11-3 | TGTGCCAGCAGCTTAGGCGGCAGCTCCGAGGACACCATATATTTT | CASSLGGSSEDTIYF